One sample yielded the 9 T cell receptor beta chains listed below, sequenced in a study of control samples from healthy donors and cancer patients. Some clones are missing from TCRdb's copy, which holds only in-frame ones; the method was immunoSEQ multiplex PCR. The table records under 200,000 clones, just over 85% of them present only once. The sample was blood. These receptors originate from a woman in her thirties in good health.

This chain links TRBV7-8 with TRBJ2-5; 9 positions match TRBD1. Germline lookup yields CDR1 SGHVS and CDR2 FQNEAQ. J gave up 2 bases and V 5 bases, and 3 bases lay outside the gene matches. The CDR3 totals 14 residues. The DNA of the CDR3 is TGTGCCAGCAGCCTCGGGACAGGGCAAGAGACCCAGTACTTC. Translating gives CASSLGTGQETQYF.

The V call is TRBV12-5, the J call TRBJ2-1, with 13 bases matching TRBD2. Germline CDR1 LGHNT, CDR2 FRNRAP. The CDR3 consists of 16 residues. J was trimmed by 8 bases and V by 1 base; bases with no gene match: 5. CDR3 sequence (DNA): TGTGCTAGTGGTTTGGGGGGACTAGCGGGAACCGATGAGCAGTTCTTC. This gives the protein CASGLGGLAGTDEQFF. Full variable domain (remainder filled in from reference TRBV12-5 and TRBJ2-1): DARVTQTPRHKVTEMGQEVTMRCQPILGHNTVFWYRQTMMQGLELLAYFRNRAPLDDSGMPKDRFSAEMPDATLATLKIQPSEPRDSAVYFCASGLGGLAGTDEQFFGPGTRLTVL.

This chain joins TRBV5-8 and TRBJ1-2; D perhaps matches TRBD1 (6 bases). Trimming left V 1 base short and J 3 bases short, with 7 bases between. This CDR3 comprises 13 residues. The germline CDR1 and CDR2 sequences are SGHTS and YDEGEE. The CDR3 DNA follows: TGTGCCAGCAGCTTGTCAGGGGACTATGGCTACACCTTC. Its translation is CASSLSGDYGYTF.

The V and J genes are TRBV3-1 (or the pseudogene TRBV3-2) and TRBJ2-1; possibly TRBD2 for D (6 bases). V was shortened by 4 bases and J by 7 bases, with 17 bases between the two germline ends. The CDR3 sequence is 15 residues long. Looked up from germline, CDR1 is LGHDT and CDR2 is YNNKEL (reference sequence). The CDR3 DNA reads TGTGCCAGCAGCCGCCGGGCGGGGACCGTAAATGAGCAGTTCTTC. Its translation: CASSRRAGTVNEQFF.

This clone was detected a few times. J is TRBJ2-3 and V is TRBV29-1, with a weak D call TRBD1 (5 bases). The CDR3 extends over 18 amino acids. Looked up from germline, CDR1 is SQVTM and CDR2 is ANQGSEA. V shed 1 base and J shed 1 base, with 21 bases lying between them. CDR3 loop: CSVEGAGRSPLRTDTQYF. The CDR3 coding sequence is TGCAGCGTTGAAGGGGCAGGGCGCTCTCCGCTGCGCACAGATACGCAGTATTTT.

J is TRBJ1-1 and V is TRBV6-6, with D perhaps matching TRBD1 (5 bases). This CDR3 has 15 amino acids. Per the germline V gene, CDR1 is MNHNY and CDR2 is SVGAGI (reference sequence). V was shortened by 7 bases and J by 0 bases, with 15 bases between the two germline ends. CDR3 in DNA: TGTGCCAGCATCCTACAGGCGGGAGTGAACACTGAAGCTTTCTTT. This translates into CASILQAGVNTEAFF.

This chain uses TRBV6-6 with TRBJ2-7; 7 nucleotides match TRBD1. The germline V gene has CDR1 MNHNY and CDR2 SVGAGI (reference sequence). Trimming cost V 6 bases and J 3 bases; bases outside gene matches: 14. The CDR3 totals 16 residues. CDR3 sequence (DNA): TGTGCCAGCAGCCGATCGGGACAGCTTAGGGTCTACGAGCAGTACGTC. The encoded protein is CASSRSGQLRVYEQYV.

The V and J genes are TRBV9 and TRBJ2-5; D might be TRBD2 (6 bases). Germline V gene sequence: CDR1 SGDLS, CDR2 YYNGEE. The V and J ends lost 2 bases and 2 bases respectively, with 13 bases between them. There are 15 residues in the CDR3. CDR3 bases: TGTGCCAGCAGCGTTGGGGGGATAGGTCAAGAGACCCAGTACTTC. It specifies CASSVGGIGQETQYF.

In its sample, this clone was seen once. The V gene is TRBV6-4, the J gene TRBJ2-3; 12 nucleotides line up with TRBD2. V gave up 0 bases and J gave up 6 bases; unmatched junction bases: 1. CDR3 length equals 15 residues. CDR1 and CDR2 from the germline V gene are MRHNA and SNTAGT. The CDR3 DNA is TGTGCCAGCAGTGACTCGACTAGCGGGAGTGATACGCAGTATTTT. It codes for CASSDSTSGSDTQYF.